This paragraph covers one T cell receptor beta chain sequence. Diagnosis relied on clinical symptoms, serum thyroxine and TRAb, thyroid ultrasound and orbital computed tomography. V lost 3 bases and J 2 bases, leaving 23 bases between the germline ends. The CDR3 is made up of 18 amino acids. In germline, CDR1 is MDHEN, CDR2 SYDVKM. The data were obtained in a study of T cells in Graves' hyperthyroidism and ophthalmopathy. Researchers took RNA transcripts and amplified the TCR beta CDR3 regions from them. A first-round RT-PCR of the TCR CDR3 used the HTBI primer set. In TCRdb, the multiplex PCR reads were re-called with MiXCR into one record per CDR3 protein. The sample gives over 250,000 distinct CDR3 sequences, 20% to 30% of which show up once; about 30% is in the top ten.

The rearrangement links TRBV28 to TRBJ2-7; weak D call: TRBD2 (6 bases). Sequencing input: blood. The clonotype comes from a middle-aged man with Graves' hyperthyroidism that later progressed to Graves' ophthalmopathy. DNA for the CDR3: TGTGCCAGCAGTTTTAACTCCGGCGCGGGGACGAAACCCTACGAGCAGTACTTC. Amino acid sequence: CASSFNSGAGTKPYEQYF.